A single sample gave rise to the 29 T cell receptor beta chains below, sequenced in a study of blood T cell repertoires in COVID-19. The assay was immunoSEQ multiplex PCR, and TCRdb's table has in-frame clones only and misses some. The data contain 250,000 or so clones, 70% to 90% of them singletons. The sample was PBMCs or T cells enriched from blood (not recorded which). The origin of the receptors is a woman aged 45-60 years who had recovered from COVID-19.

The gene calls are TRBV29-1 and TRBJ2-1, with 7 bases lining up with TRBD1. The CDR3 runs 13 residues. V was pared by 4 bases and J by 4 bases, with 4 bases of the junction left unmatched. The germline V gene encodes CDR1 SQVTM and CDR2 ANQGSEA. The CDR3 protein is CSVAGTEYNEQFF. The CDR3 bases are TGCAGCGTTGCCGGGACAGAGTACAATGAGCAGTTCTTC.

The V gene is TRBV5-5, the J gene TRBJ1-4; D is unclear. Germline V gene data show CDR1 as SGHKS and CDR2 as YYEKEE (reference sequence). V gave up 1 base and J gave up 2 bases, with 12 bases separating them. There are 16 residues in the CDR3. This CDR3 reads CASSLLEQRTNEKLFF. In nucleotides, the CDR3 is TGTGCCAGCAGCTTGTTGGAGCAACGGACTAATGAAAAACTGTTTTTT.

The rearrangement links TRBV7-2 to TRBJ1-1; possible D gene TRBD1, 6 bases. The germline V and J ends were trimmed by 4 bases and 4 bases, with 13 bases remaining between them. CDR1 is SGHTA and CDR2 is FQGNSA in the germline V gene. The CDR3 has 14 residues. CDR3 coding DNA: TGTGCCAGCAGCTCTCAGGGGACGGGCACTGAAGCTTTCTTT. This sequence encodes CASSSQGTGTEAFF.

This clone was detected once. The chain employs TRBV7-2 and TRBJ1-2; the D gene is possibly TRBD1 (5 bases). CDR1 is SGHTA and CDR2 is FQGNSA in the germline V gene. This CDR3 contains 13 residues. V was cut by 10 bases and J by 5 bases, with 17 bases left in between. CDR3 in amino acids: CAIRIMGGYGYTF. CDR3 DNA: TGTGCCATAAGGATTATGGGGGGGTATGGCTACACCTTC.

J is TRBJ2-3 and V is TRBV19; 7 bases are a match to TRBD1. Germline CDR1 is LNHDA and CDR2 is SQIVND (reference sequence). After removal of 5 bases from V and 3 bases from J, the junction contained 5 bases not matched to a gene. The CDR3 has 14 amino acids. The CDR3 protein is CASSLGGWTDTQYF. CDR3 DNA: TGTGCCAGTAGTTTAGGGGGCTGGACAGATACGCAGTATTTT.

The CDR3 sequence is CASSRKATTGYSPLHF. In DNA form, the CDR3 reads TGTGCCAGCAGCCGTAAAGCGACGACAGGTTACTCACCCCTCCACTTT. This chain joins TRBV21-1 and TRBJ1-6; the table's D call, TRBD1, has no DNA check behind it. TRBV21-1 is a recognized pseudogene. This CDR3 spans 16 amino acids.

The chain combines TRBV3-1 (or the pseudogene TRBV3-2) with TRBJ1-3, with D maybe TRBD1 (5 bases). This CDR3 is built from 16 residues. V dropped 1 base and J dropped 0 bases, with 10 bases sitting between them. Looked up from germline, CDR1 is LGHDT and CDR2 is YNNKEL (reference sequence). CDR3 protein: CASSQGDSGSGNTIYF. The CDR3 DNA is TGTGCCAGCAGCCAAGGGGACTCCGGCTCTGGAAACACCATATATTTT.

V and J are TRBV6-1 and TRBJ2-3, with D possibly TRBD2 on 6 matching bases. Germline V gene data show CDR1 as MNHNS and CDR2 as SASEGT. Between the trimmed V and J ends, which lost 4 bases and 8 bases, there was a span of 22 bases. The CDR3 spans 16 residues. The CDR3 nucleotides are TGTGCCAGCAGTGGGTTACTAGCACAACCCTCGGGTACGCAGTATTTT. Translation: CASSGLLAQPSGTQYF.

CDR3 sequence (DNA): TGTGCCACCAGTGAGCGACAGGGTAGGACCTACGAGCAGTACTTC. It codes for CATSERQGRTYEQYF. V gene TRBV24-1 combines with J gene TRBJ2-7; 7 bases agree with TRBD1. CDR3 length: 15 amino acids. V trimming: 4 bases; J trimming: 2 bases; junction bases outside the gene matches: 7. Per the germline V gene, CDR1 is KGHDR and CDR2 is SFDVKD.

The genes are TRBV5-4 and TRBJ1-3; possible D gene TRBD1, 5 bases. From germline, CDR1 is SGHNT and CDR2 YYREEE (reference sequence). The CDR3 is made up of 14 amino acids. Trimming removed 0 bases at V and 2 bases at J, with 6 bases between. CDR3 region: CASSLVGAGNTIYF. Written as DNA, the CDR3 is TGTGCCAGCAGCTTGGTAGGGGCTGGAAACACCATATATTTT.

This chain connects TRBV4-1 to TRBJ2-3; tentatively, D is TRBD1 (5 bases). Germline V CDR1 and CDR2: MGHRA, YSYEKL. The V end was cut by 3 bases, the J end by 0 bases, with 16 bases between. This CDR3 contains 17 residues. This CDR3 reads CASSQAAYPGSTDTQYF. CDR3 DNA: TGCGCCAGCAGCCAGGCGGCTTACCCAGGGAGCACAGATACGCAGTATTTT.

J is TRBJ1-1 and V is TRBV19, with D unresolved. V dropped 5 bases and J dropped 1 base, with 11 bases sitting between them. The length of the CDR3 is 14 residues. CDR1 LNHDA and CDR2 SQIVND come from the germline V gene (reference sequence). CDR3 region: CASSRDIPNTEAFF. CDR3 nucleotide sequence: TGTGCCAGTAGTCGAGACATCCCGAACACTGAAGCTTTCTTT.

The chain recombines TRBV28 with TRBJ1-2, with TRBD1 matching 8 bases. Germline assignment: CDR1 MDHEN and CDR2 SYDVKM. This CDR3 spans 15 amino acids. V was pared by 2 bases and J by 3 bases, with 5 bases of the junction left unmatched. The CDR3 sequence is CASSLDGQGDYGYTF. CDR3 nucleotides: TGTGCCAGCAGTTTAGATGGACAGGGCGACTATGGCTACACCTTC.

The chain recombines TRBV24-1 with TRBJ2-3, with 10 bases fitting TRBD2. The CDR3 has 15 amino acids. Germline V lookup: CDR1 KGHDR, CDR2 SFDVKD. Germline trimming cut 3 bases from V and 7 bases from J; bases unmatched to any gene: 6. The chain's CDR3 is CATSDPSGSGNTQYF. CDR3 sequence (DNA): TGTGCCACCAGTGATCCTAGCGGGAGTGGAAATACGCAGTATTTT.

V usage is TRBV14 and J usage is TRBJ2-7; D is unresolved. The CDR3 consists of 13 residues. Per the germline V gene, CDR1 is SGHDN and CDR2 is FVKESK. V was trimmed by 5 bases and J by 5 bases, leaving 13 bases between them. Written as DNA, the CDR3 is TGTGCCAGCAGCGACGTTAGCTCAGACGAGCAGTACTTC. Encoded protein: CASSDVSSDEQYF.

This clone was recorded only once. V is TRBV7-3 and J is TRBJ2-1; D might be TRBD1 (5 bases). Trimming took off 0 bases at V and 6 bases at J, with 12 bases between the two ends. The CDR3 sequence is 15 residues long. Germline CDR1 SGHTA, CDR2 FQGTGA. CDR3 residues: CASSLTGGRGNEQFF. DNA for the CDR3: TGTGCCAGCAGCTTAACGGGTGGAAGGGGCAATGAGCAGTTCTTC.

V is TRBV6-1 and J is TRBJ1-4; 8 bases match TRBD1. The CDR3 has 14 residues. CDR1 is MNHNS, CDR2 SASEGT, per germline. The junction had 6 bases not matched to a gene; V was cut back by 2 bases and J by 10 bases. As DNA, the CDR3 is TGTGCCAGCAGTGAACGGCAGGGGGCAGGAAAACTGTTTTTT. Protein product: CASSERQGAGKLFF.

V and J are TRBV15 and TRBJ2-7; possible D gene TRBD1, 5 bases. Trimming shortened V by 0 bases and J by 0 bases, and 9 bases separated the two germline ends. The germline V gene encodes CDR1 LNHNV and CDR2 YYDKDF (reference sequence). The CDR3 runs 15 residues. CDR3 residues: CATSRESGNSYEQYF. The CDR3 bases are TGTGCCACCAGCAGAGAATCAGGGAACTCCTACGAGCAGTACTTC.

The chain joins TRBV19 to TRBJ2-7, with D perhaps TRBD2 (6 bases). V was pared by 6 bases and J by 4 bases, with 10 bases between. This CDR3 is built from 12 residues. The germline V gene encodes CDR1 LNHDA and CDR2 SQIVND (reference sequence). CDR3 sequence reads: CASSHSGYEQYF. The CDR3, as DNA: TGTGCCAGTAGCCACAGCGGGTACGAGCAGTACTTC.

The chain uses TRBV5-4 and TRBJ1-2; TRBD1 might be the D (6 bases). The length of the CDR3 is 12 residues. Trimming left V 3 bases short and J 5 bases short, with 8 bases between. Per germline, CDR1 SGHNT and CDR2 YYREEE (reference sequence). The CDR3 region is CASSSQGYGYTF. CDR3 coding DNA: TGTGCCAGCAGCTCCCAGGGGTATGGCTACACCTTC.

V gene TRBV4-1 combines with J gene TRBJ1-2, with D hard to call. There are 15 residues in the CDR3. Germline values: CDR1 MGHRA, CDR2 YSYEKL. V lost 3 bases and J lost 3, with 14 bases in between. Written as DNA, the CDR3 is TGCGCCAGCAGCCACGTCGTTGGAGGGCACTATGGCTACACCTTC. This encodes CASSHVVGGHYGYTF.

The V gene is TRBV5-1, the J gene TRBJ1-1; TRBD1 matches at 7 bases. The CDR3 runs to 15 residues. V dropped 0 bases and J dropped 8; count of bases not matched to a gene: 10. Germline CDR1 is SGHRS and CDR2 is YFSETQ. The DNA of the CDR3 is TGCGCCAGCAGCTTGGACCCCCTAGGACAGGACGAAGCTTTCTTT. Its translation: CASSLDPLGQDEAFF.

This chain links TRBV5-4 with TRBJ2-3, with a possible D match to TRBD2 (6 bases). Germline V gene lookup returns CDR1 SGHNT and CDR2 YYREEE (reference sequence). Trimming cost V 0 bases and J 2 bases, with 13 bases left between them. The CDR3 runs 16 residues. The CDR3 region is CASSLDLAAATDTQYF. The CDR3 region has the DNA TGTGCCAGCAGCTTGGATTTAGCGGCGGCCACAGATACGCAGTATTTT.

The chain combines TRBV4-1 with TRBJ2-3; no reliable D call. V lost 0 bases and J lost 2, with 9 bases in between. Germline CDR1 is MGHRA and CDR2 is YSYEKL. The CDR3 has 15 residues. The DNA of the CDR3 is TGCGCCAGCAGCCAAGATATGGCAATCACAGATACGCAGTATTTT. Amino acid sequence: CASSQDMAITDTQYF.

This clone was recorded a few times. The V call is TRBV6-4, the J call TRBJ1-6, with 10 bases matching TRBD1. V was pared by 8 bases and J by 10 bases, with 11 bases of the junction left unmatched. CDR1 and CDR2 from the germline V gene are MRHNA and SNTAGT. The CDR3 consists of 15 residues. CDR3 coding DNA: TGTGCCAGCGTCCATTCGGGACAGGGGCTGTCACCCCTCCACTTT. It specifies CASVHSGQGLSPLHF.

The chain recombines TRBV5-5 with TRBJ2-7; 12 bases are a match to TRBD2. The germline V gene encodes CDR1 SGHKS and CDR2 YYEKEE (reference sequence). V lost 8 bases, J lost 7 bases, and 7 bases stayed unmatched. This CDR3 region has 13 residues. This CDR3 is CASIGLAGREQYF. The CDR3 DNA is TGTGCCAGTATCGGACTAGCGGGACGTGAGCAGTACTTC.

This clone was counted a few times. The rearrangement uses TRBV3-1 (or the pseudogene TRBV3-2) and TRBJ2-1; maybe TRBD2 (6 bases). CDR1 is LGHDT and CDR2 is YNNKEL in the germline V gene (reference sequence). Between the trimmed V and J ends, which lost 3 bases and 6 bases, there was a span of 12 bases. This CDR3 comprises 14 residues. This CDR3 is CASSQSGTRNEQFF. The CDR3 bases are TGTGCCAGCAGCCAGTCCGGGACTCGCAATGAGCAGTTCTTC.

CDR3 bases: TGCGCCAGCACCTTTAATCAGGGAGGAGGAAACACCATATATTTT. Its translation: CASTFNQGGGNTIYF. The J gene is TRBJ1-3, the V gene TRBV10-2, with D possibly TRBD1 on 5 matching bases. The germline V gene has CDR1 WSHSY and CDR2 SAAADI. The CDR3 has 15 residues. Trimming removed 7 bases from V and 4 bases from J, with 17 bases in between.

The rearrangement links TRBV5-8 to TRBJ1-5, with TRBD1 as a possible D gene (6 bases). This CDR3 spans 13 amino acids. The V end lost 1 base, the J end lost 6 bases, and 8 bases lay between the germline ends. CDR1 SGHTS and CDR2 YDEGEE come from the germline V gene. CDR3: CASSLRGIQPQHF. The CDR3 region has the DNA TGTGCCAGCAGCTTGAGGGGGATTCAGCCCCAGCATTTT. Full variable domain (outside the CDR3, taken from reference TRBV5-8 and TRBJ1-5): EAGVTQSPTHLIKTRGQQATLRCSPISGHTSVYWYQQALGLGLQFLLWYDEGEERNRGNFPPRFSGRQFPNYSSELNVNALELEDSALYLCASSLRGIQPQHFGDGTRLSIL.